These 28 T cell receptor beta chains came from one sample sequenced in a study of shared clonotypes between healthy human individuals. This table comes from immunoSEQ multiplex PCR, and its TCRdb copy is limited to in-frame clones, with some not included. The top ten hold 1.8% of the sample, which has 550,000 to 850,000 clones, roughly 72% seen once. The sequenced sample consisted of memory CD4+ T cells sorted from blood. Subset defined: CD45RA-negative fraction. Receptors originate from a young woman in good health.

This clone was observed once. The V gene is TRBV7-8, the J gene TRBJ2-7, with TRBD2 as a possible D gene (7 bases). Germline CDR1 is SGHVS and CDR2 is FQNEAQ. V was trimmed by 4 bases and J by 4 bases, leaving 17 bases between them. The CDR3 runs 15 residues. The chain's CDR3 is CASSSGGLAVYEQYF. In nucleotides, the CDR3 is TGTGCCAGCAGCTCTGGGGGGCTAGCGGTGTACGAGCAGTACTTC.

This clone was counted only a few times. V gene TRBV2 combines with J gene TRBJ1-5; 7 bases match TRBD1. This CDR3 comprises 14 residues. V lost 6 bases and J lost 4; bases outside the gene matches: 6. Germline lookup yields CDR1 SNHLY and CDR2 FYNNEI. The CDR3 bases are TGTGCCAGCAGCCTGACAGGGAGGAATCAGCCCCAGCATTTT. It codes for CASSLTGRNQPQHF.

V gene TRBV16 combines with J gene TRBJ1-4; no definite D call. The CDR3 consists of 15 residues. Germline CDR1 and CDR2: KGHSY and FQNENV. V lost 3 bases and J lost 0, with 8 bases in between. This CDR3 reads CASSQGTATNEKLFF. The CDR3, as DNA: TGTGCCAGCAGCCAGGGAACGGCAACTAATGAAAAACTGTTTTTT.

The V call is TRBV7-9, the J call TRBJ2-7; D not certain. The CDR3 is 17 residues long. V was shortened by 1 base and J by 2 bases, with 18 bases between the two germline ends. Germline V gene sequence: CDR1 SEHNR, CDR2 FQNEAQ (reference sequence). CDR3 DNA sequence: TGTGCCAGCAGCTTAGTTCGAAAGGACCAAAACCCCTACGAGCAGTACTTC. Residues: CASSLVRKDQNPYEQYF.

This clone was found a few times. V usage is TRBV15 and J usage is TRBJ2-5; no definite D call. This CDR3 is 15 amino acids long. V lost 1 base, J lost 0 bases, and 9 bases lay in between. Germline CDR1 LNHNV, CDR2 YYDKDF (reference sequence). This CDR3 is CATSRGSSNQETQYF. In DNA, the CDR3 is TGTGCCACCAGCAGAGGGTCTTCAAACCAAGAGACCCAGTACTTC.

This chain links TRBV11-2 with TRBJ2-7, with 9 nucleotides matching TRBD1. The CDR3 consists of 16 residues. V trimming: 0 bases; J trimming: 3 bases; junction bases outside the gene matches: 6. Germline CDR1 and CDR2: SGHAT and FQNNGV. The CDR3 loop is CASSLDGGQGDYEQYF. The CDR3 DNA reads as TGTGCCAGCAGCTTAGATGGGGGACAGGGAGACTACGAGCAGTACTTC. Full variable domain (missing parts from reference TRBV11-2 and TRBJ2-7): EAGVAQSPRYKIIEKRQSVAFWCNPISGHATLYWYQQILGQGPKLLIQFQNNGVVDDSQLPKDRFSAERLKGVDSTLKIQPAKLEDSAVYLCASSLDGGQGDYEQYFGPGTRLTVT.

The chain uses TRBV6-5 and TRBJ1-5, with D perhaps matching TRBD1 (6 bases). V lost 4 bases to trimming and J lost 7 bases, with 20 bases between them. There are 16 residues in the CDR3. Germline V gene lookup returns CDR1 MNHEY and CDR2 SVGAGI. CDR3 in amino acids: CASSFQGGPLGQPQHF. The CDR3 nucleotides are TGTGCCAGCAGTTTTCAAGGGGGTCCTTTGGGCCAGCCCCAGCATTTT.

There are many counts of this clone. Other DNA variants within this sample encode the same CDR3. The chain recombines TRBV28 with TRBJ2-7; D is possibly TRBD2 (6 bases). Germline-derived CDR1 and CDR2 are MDHEN and SYDVKM. Trimming shortened V by 4 bases and J by 12 bases, and 13 bases separated the two germline ends. The length of the CDR3 is 11 residues. CDR3 sequence: CASSSGDSLYF. CDR3 DNA sequence: TGTGCCAGCAGTTCCGGGGACTCCCTGTACTTC.

V is TRBV28 and J is TRBJ2-3; tentatively, D is TRBD2 (6 bases). The CDR3 loop spans 16 amino acids. CDR1 MDHEN and CDR2 SYDVKM come from the germline V gene. The V and J ends lost 5 bases and 0 bases respectively, with 15 bases between them. The chain's CDR3 is CASSAGLHRSTDTQYF. CDR3 DNA sequence: TGTGCCAGCAGTGCCGGACTACACCGTAGCACAGATACGCAGTATTTT.

The V and J genes are TRBV27 and TRBJ1-2; D is unclear. Trimming shortened V by 5 bases and J by 2 bases, and 6 bases separated the two germline ends. This CDR3 is 12 amino acids long. Looked up from germline, CDR1 is MNHEY and CDR2 is SMNVEV (reference sequence). CDR3 loop: CASSDTNYGYTF. The DNA of the CDR3 is TGTGCCAGCAGTGACACCAACTATGGCTACACCTTC.

The V call is TRBV5-1, the J call TRBJ2-5; unclear D gene. CDR1 is SGHRS, CDR2 YFSETQ, per germline. This CDR3 is built from 14 residues. Between the trimmed V and J ends, which lost 3 bases and 2 bases, there was a span of 11 bases. For the CDR3, the DNA is TGCGCCAGCAGCTCATTCGGCGGTCAAGAGACCCAGTACTTC. Its protein is CASSSFGGQETQYF.

The CDR3, as DNA: TGCAGCGTTGAAGCTCATAACTATGGCTACACCTTC. Protein sequence: CSVEAHNYGYTF. The J gene is TRBJ1-2, the V gene TRBV29-1, with D unresolved. The length of the CDR3 is 12 residues. The V gene's germline CDR1 is SQVTM and CDR2 ANQGSEA. V dropped 1 base and J dropped 1 base, with 4 bases sitting between them.

The chain uses TRBV19 and TRBJ1-5; D is undetermined. Germline CDR1 and CDR2: LNHDA and SQIVND (reference sequence). V lost 5 bases and J lost 4, with 6 bases in between. The CDR3 has 12 amino acids. CDR3 sequence (DNA): TGTGCCAGTAGTCTCCGGAATCAGCCCCAGCATTTT. Encoded protein: CASSLRNQPQHF. Drawing the rest from reference TRBV19 and TRBJ1-5, the complete variable domain is DGGITQSPKYLFRKEGQNVTLSCEQNLNHDAMYWYRQDPGQGLRLIYYSQIVNDFQKGDIAEGYSVSREKKESFPLTVTSAQKNPTAFYLCASSLRNQPQHFGDGTRLSIL.

The J gene is TRBJ2-3, the V gene TRBV5-1; 10 nucleotides line up with TRBD2. CDR3 length: 16 residues. Losses at the gene ends were 3 bases for V and 3 bases for J; bases not matched to a gene: 7. Germline V lookup: CDR1 SGHRS, CDR2 YFSETQ. This CDR3 reads CASSSAAGGPTDTQYF. CDR3 coding DNA: TGCGCCAGCAGCTCAGCAGCGGGAGGGCCAACAGATACGCAGTATTTT.

The chain has TRBV11-2 and TRBJ1-5; D not certain. This CDR3 has 15 residues. The germline V gene has CDR1 SGHAT and CDR2 FQNNGV. V gave up 5 bases and J gave up 0 bases, with 11 bases separating them. CDR3 sequence: CASSRTGNSNQPQHF. The CDR3 DNA follows: TGTGCCAGCAGCCGGACGGGTAATAGCAATCAGCCCCAGCATTTT.

V usage is TRBV27 and J usage is TRBJ2-1, with a weak D call TRBD2 (5 bases). CDR1 and CDR2 (germline): MNHEY, SMNVEV (reference sequence). V was cut by 5 bases and J by 3 bases, with 11 bases left in between. The CDR3 spans 14 residues. The CDR3 nucleotides are TGTGCCAGCAGTACATCTAGCATCTACAATGAGCAGTTCTTC. Translating gives CASSTSSIYNEQFF.

The chain carries TRBV11-1 and TRBJ2-7; 10 nucleotides align to TRBD2. The CDR3 covers 16 residues. Germline V gene sequence: CDR1 SGHAT, CDR2 FQDESV (reference sequence). Trimming at V came to 1 base and at J to 3 bases, leaving 6 bases not matched to a gene. The CDR3 here is CASSLGTSGIVYEQYF. DNA for the CDR3: TGTGCCAGCAGCTTAGGTACTAGCGGGATTGTCTACGAGCAGTACTTC.

The chain recombines TRBV5-1 with TRBJ2-7; no clear D. V was trimmed by 4 bases and J by 4 bases, leaving 18 bases between them. CDR1 and CDR2 (germline): SGHRS, YFSETQ. This CDR3 comprises 15 residues. The CDR3 loop is CASSPLMGIQYEQYF. The CDR3 DNA follows: TGCGCCAGCAGCCCCCTCATGGGGATTCAGTACGAGCAGTACTTC.

The chain links TRBV7-2 to TRBJ1-1, with D uncertain. Germline CDR1 and CDR2: SGHTA and FQGNSA. The length of the CDR3 is 15 residues. With 6 bases removed from V and 1 base from J, the gap between germline ends came to 15 bases. The CDR3 DNA is TGTGCCAGCAGTTCCTCGGCGGTAGCGAACACTGAAGCTTTCTTT. This sequence encodes CASSSSAVANTEAFF.

This clone was counted once. The chain carries TRBV6-5 and TRBJ2-7; the match to TRBD2 covers 10 bases. The CDR3 consists of 14 residues. Germline V lookup: CDR1 MNHEY, CDR2 SVGAGI. Unmatched junction bases numbered 8, after V lost 6 bases and J lost 6 bases. The chain's CDR3 is CASSLLAGEGEQYF. CDR3 DNA sequence: TGTGCCAGCAGCCTCCTAGCGGGAGAAGGCGAGCAGTACTTC.

The chain recombines TRBV5-6 with TRBJ2-6; D gene ambiguous. The V end lost 3 bases, the J end lost 4 bases, and 8 bases lay between the germline ends. In germline, CDR1 is SGHDT, CDR2 YYEEEE. This CDR3 region has 14 residues. DNA of the CDR3: TGTGCCAGCAGCTCGACTGCGGGGGCCAACGTCCTGACTTTC. Residues: CASSSTAGANVLTF.

This clone has just a few counts. CDR3 nucleotides: TGTGCCAGCAAGGGACTAGCTGTAGCCGGGGAGCTGTTTTTT. Amino acid sequence: CASKGLAVAGELFF. The chain links TRBV2 to TRBJ2-2, with TRBD2 identical over 9 bases. The germline CDR1 and CDR2 sequences are SNHLY and FYNNEI. The CDR3 is 14 amino acids. V lost 7 bases to trimming and J lost 6 bases; unmatched junction nucleotides: 6.

Turning to this clone: This CDR3 is also generated by other DNA sequences in the sample. The chain recombines TRBV19 with TRBJ2-2; possibly TRBD1 for D (5 bases). Trimming removed 3 bases at V and 0 bases at J, with 8 bases between. CDR3 length: 15 amino acids. Germline V gene data show CDR1 as LNHDA and CDR2 as SQIVND (reference sequence). CDR3 in DNA: TGTGCCAGTAGTATCAGGACACCGAACACCGGGGAGCTGTTTTTT. It translates to CASSIRTPNTGELFF.

The sample holds a few counts of this clone. The rearrangement joins TRBV9 to TRBJ2-7, with 8 nucleotides matching TRBD1. The CDR3 is made up of 16 amino acids. V was pared by 2 bases and J by 6 bases, with 13 bases of the junction left unmatched. The germline V gene encodes CDR1 SGDLS and CDR2 YYNGEE. CDR3 protein: CASSVQGASSLVEQYF. The CDR3 region has the DNA TGTGCCAGCAGCGTTCAGGGGGCGAGTTCGTTGGTCGAGCAGTACTTC.

The chain is built from TRBV20-1 and TRBJ2-7; D remains unclear. Germline values: CDR1 DFQATT, CDR2 SNEGSKA (reference sequence). Trimming pared 3 bases from V and 4 bases from J, leaving 7 bases between. CDR3 length: 11 residues. Here the CDR3 DNA reads TGCAGTGCTAGGACCAATTACGAGCAGTACTTC. This gives the protein CSARTNYEQYF.

The chain uses TRBV15 and TRBJ1-4; D unresolved. This CDR3 contains 16 residues. The ends were cut back, 0 bases at V and 0 bases at J, with 8 bases in the middle. CDR1 and CDR2 from the germline V gene are LNHNV and YYDKDF (reference sequence). The CDR3 nucleotides are TGTGCCACCAGCAGAGAATATCAGCCAACTAATGAAAAACTGTTTTTT. Residues: CATSREYQPTNEKLFF.

The chain uses TRBV19 and TRBJ2-1, with TRBD2 matching over 7 bases. CDR1 and CDR2 from the germline V gene are LNHDA and SQIVND (reference sequence). The CDR3 sequence is 20 residues long. V lost 2 bases and J lost 1; bases outside the gene matches: 17. The CDR3 sequence is CASSIRRTSMDDFSYNEQFF. In DNA form, the CDR3 reads TGTGCCAGTAGTATAAGGCGGACTAGTATGGATGATTTTTCCTACAATGAGCAGTTCTTC.

The chain links TRBV5-8 to TRBJ2-6; possibly TRBD1 for D (5 bases). The CDR3 covers 14 residues. The ends were cut back, 5 bases at V and 2 bases at J, with 8 bases in the middle. Germline lookup yields CDR1 SGHTS and CDR2 YDEGEE. CDR3 DNA sequence: TGTGCCAGCAGGGACACCGCTGGGGCCAACGTCCTGACTTTC. It translates to CASRDTAGANVLTF.